This entry is about one T cell receptor (beta chain). The antigen remains unidentified. The data stem from a study of cytomegalovirus exposure and HLA in healthy donors. Study-wide findings and caveats: Other equally common chains were less clonally expanded than HLA-associated TCR beta chains, a later analysis showed.

The PCR ran on 60 Vbeta and 13 Jbeta primers. TCRdb keeps only in-frame clones here, not all; method: immunoSEQ multiplex PCR. Of around 100,000 clones in the sample, around 80% are singletons; the top ten hold approximately 7.5%. Source material: PBMCs. The sequence came from a man aged 25 to 45 in good health and CMV-seronegative.

This CDR3 is CASSLPGEYEQYF. DNA of the CDR3: TGTGCCAGCAGCTTACCAGGGGAATACGAGCAGTACTTC. The V gene is TRBV7-9, the J gene TRBJ2-7, with D possibly being TRBD1 (6 bases). V was cut by 2 bases and J by 4 bases, with 9 bases left in between. The CDR3 loop spans 13 amino acids. Germline CDR1 is SEHNR and CDR2 is FQNEAQ (reference sequence).